The next 4 T cell receptor beta chains were all read from a single sample in a study of a mutant IDH1 vaccine in newly diagnosed glioma. Their antigen targets remain unknown. Time point given: week 11, during vaccination. Vaccinated patients received 300 ug of mutant IDH1 20-mer peptide per dose, with topical imiquimod. Here immunoSEQ multiplex PCR was the method, and the copy in TCRdb shows in-frame clones only, minus some. The repertoire holds about 60,000 clones, approximately 80% seen once, with roughly 3.5% in the top ten. The sequencing used PBMCs, collected from a glioma patient whose treatment included an IDH1 peptide vaccine. These receptors came from a man aged 25 to 40 with glioma.

The chain is built from TRBV30 and TRBJ1-1; D gene ambiguous. Per germline, CDR1 GTSNPN and CDR2 SVGIG (reference sequence). This CDR3 is 10 amino acids long. The chain's CDR3 is CAYGWTEAFF. CDR3 bases: TGTGCTTATGGGTGGACTGAAGCTTTCTTT.

The chain recombines TRBV9 with TRBJ2-3; TRBD2 aligns across 8 bases. Germline V gene lookup returns CDR1 SGDLS and CDR2 YYNGEE. V lost 4 bases and J lost 5; bases outside the gene matches: 6. The CDR3 loop spans 14 amino acids. The CDR3 reads CASSPRGGQDTQYF. CDR3 nucleotide sequence: TGTGCCAGCAGCCCCCGGGGGGGCCAAGATACGCAGTATTTT.

V usage is TRBV7-9 and J usage is TRBJ2-4; either TRBD1 or TRBD2 may supply D (5 bases each). The CDR3 is made up of 14 amino acids. The germline V and J ends were trimmed by 1 base and 3 bases, with 7 bases remaining between them. From germline, CDR1 is SEHNR and CDR2 FQNEAQ (reference sequence). In nucleotides, the CDR3 is TGTGCCAGCAGCTTAGAGAGGGGCAAAAACATTCAGTACTTC. Translation gives CASSLERGKNIQYF.

The chain joins TRBV15 to TRBJ1-5; D gene ambiguous. The CDR3 extends over 15 amino acids. The germline CDR1 and CDR2 sequences are LNHNV and YYDKDF (reference sequence). The V and J ends lost 5 bases and 3 bases respectively, with 14 bases between them. CDR3 residues: CATSPERAVNQPQHF. CDR3 DNA sequence: TGTGCCACCAGCCCGGAAAGGGCAGTCAATCAGCCCCAGCATTTT. The full variable domain, rest sourced from reference TRBV15 and TRBJ1-5, is DAMVIQNPRYQVTQFGKPVTLSCSQTLNHNVMYWYQQKSSQAPKLLFHYYDKDFNNEADTPDNFQSRRPNTSFCFLDIRSPGLGDTAMYLCATSPERAVNQPQHFGDGTRLSIL.